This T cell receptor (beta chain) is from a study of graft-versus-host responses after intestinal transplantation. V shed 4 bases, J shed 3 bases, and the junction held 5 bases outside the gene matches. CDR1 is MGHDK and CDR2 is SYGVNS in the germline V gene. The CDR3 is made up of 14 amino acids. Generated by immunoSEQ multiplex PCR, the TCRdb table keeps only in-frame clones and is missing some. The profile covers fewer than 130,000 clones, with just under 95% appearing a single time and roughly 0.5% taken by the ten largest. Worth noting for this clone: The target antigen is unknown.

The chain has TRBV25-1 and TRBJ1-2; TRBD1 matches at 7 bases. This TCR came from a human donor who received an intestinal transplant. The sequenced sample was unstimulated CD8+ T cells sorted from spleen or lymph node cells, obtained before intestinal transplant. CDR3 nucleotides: TGTGCCAGCAGTGTAAATGACAGGGACTATGGCTACACCTTC. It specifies CASSVNDRDYGYTF.